What follows are 23 T cell receptor beta chains derived from one specimen sequenced in a study of response to subunit inactivated influenza vaccine. TCRdb reprocessed the RT-PCR reads via MiXCR and lists one record per CDR3 protein. This table has hundreds of thousands of distinct CDR3 sequences, about 18% appearing once. The input for sequencing was PBMCs from blood, taken roughly 5 days after vaccination. The receptors here all came from a man between 45 and 60 years old who received an inactivated influenza vaccine.

The J gene is TRBJ2-5, the V gene TRBV5-1; 12 nucleotides match TRBD2. The J segment lost 1 base and the V segment lost 3 bases, leaving 4 bases of the junction unmatched. Germline V gives CDR1 SGHRS, CDR2 YFSETQ. The CDR3 totals 16 residues. The CDR3 is CASSWGLAGSQETQYF. In DNA, the CDR3 is TGCGCCAGCAGCTGGGGACTAGCGGGCTCCCAAGAGACCCAGTACTTC.

The rearrangement uses TRBV4-2 and TRBJ2-3, with 9 bases matching TRBD2. The V segment lost 0 bases and the J segment 4 bases; nucleotides outside the gene matches: 8. Germline V gene data show CDR1 as LGHNA and CDR2 as YNFKEQ. The CDR3 loop spans 17 amino acids. The CDR3, as DNA: TGTGCCAGCAGCCAAGATGGTACTAGCGGGTTTTCAGATACGCAGTATTTT. This translates into CASSQDGTSGFSDTQYF.

The chain carries TRBV6-2 or TRBV6-3 and TRBJ2-2; TRBD1 might be the D (5 bases). The germline V gene has CDR1 MNHEY and CDR2 SVGEGT. The CDR3 consists of 14 residues. V lost 7 bases to trimming and J lost 5 bases, with 14 bases between them. The CDR3 nucleotides read TGTGCCAGCACAGGGTCATTTACAACCGGGGAGCTGTTTTTT. Encoded protein: CASTGSFTTGELFF.

The sample holds a few counts of this clonotype. The chain is built from TRBV5-1 and TRBJ2-7; the D gene is possibly TRBD1 (6 bases). The CDR3 is 15 residues long. Germline values: CDR1 SGHRS, CDR2 YFSETQ. Trimming pared 0 bases from V and 5 bases from J, leaving 15 bases between. In DNA form, the CDR3 reads TGCGCCAGCAGCTTGGCTCCAGGGACAACTGACGAGCAGTACTTC. Translation: CASSLAPGTTDEQYF.

This clonotype has just a few counts. The V gene is TRBV6-1, the J gene TRBJ2-7; D gene uncertain. Trimming stripped 2 bases from V and 1 base from J, with 12 bases between. The germline CDR1 and CDR2 sequences are MNHNS and SASEGT. CDR3 size: 15 residues. The CDR3 reads CASSELVLVSYEQYF. CDR3 in DNA: TGTGCCAGCAGTGAATTGGTTCTGGTTTCCTACGAGCAGTACTTC.

In its sample, this clonotype was seen many times. The rearrangement links TRBV12-3 or TRBV12-4 to TRBJ2-2; D is unresolved. The ends were cut back, 6 bases at V and 5 bases at J, with 10 bases in the middle. The CDR3 loop spans 13 amino acids. Written as DNA, the CDR3 is TGTGCCAGCAGGGCGGCCGGAACCGGGGAGCTGTTTTTT. This encodes CASRAAGTGELFF.

This clonotype showed up just a few times. The chain employs TRBV20-1 and TRBJ2-5; 13 bases are shared with TRBD2. The CDR3 covers 15 residues. Per germline, CDR1 DFQATT and CDR2 SNEGSKA (reference sequence). After removal of 6 bases from V and 5 bases from J, the junction contained 9 bases not matched to a gene. The CDR3 here is CSAGTSGESRETQYF. The DNA for the CDR3 is TGCAGTGCGGGGACTAGCGGGGAATCTCGGGAGACCCAGTACTTC.

This clonotype was observed a few times. This sequence joins TRBV29-1 and TRBJ2-5; D assignment may be TRBD1 or TRBD2 (5 bases each). V lost 6 bases and J 4 bases, leaving 15 bases between the germline ends. The CDR3 runs 13 residues. Germline V gene data show CDR1 as SQVTM and CDR2 as ANQGSEA. CDR3 region: CSVRGLTGETQYF. Here the CDR3 DNA reads TGCAGCGTCCGGGGCTTAACGGGAGAGACCCAGTACTTC. The variable domain in full, completed from reference TRBV29-1 and TRBJ2-5, reads SAVISQKPSRDICQRGTSLTIQCQVDSQVTMMFWYRQQPGQSLTLIATANQGSEATYESGFVIDKFPISRPNLTFSTLTVSNMSPEDSSIYLCSVRGLTGETQYFGPGTRLLVL.

The chain has TRBV15 and TRBJ2-5; TRBD2 aligns across 12 bases. The V and J ends lost 3 bases and 5 bases, in that order; junction bases with no gene match: 7. Germline CDR1 reads LNHNV; CDR2 reads YYDKDF (reference sequence). The CDR3 extends over 16 amino acids. The CDR3 DNA reads TGTGCCACCAGCAGCGGACTAGCGGGGCCAGCCGAGACCCAGTACTTC. It specifies CATSSGLAGPAETQYF.

V gene TRBV5-1 combines with J gene TRBJ2-2, with 12 bases matching TRBD1. The J segment lost 3 bases and the V segment lost 5 bases, leaving 11 bases of the junction unmatched. The germline CDR1 and CDR2 sequences are SGHRS and YFSETQ. This CDR3 comprises 18 residues. The DNA of the CDR3 is TGCGCCAGCAGGACCGGGACAGGGGGCCTCTATGACACCGGGGAGCTGTTTTTT. This sequence encodes CASRTGTGGLYDTGELFF.

The chain employs TRBV20-1 and TRBJ2-3, with TRBD2 matching over 14 bases. In germline, CDR1 is DFQATT, CDR2 SNEGSKA (reference sequence). This CDR3 contains 15 residues. The CDR3 sequence is CTTPRLAGGSATQYF. The CDR3 DNA sequence: TGCACTACCCCCAGACTAGCGGGAGGGTCAGCTACGCAGTATTTT.

The rearrangement uses TRBV25-1 and TRBJ2-7; a weak D match, TRBD1 (7 bases). The ends were cut back, 8 bases at V and 2 bases at J, with 13 bases in the middle. The germline V gene encodes CDR1 MGHDK and CDR2 SYGVNS. The CDR3 totals 13 residues. The CDR3 sequence is CASGAGGTYEQYF. The DNA of the CDR3 is TGTGCCAGCGGGGCAGGGGGGACCTACGAGCAGTACTTC.

This clonotype was seen ten or more times. J is TRBJ2-5 and V is TRBV5-6; 9 nucleotides agree with TRBD2. V trimming: 2 bases; J trimming: 3 bases; junction bases outside the gene matches: 2. CDR3 size: 14 residues. Germline loops: CDR1 SGHDT, CDR2 YYEEEE. CDR3 region: CASSLWTSEETQYF. CDR3 DNA sequence: TGTGCCAGCAGCTTATGGACTAGCGAAGAGACCCAGTACTTC.

This clonotype was counted between two and nine times. The junction and the germline gene differ at one end; a read error may be behind it. The V gene is TRBV24-1, the J gene TRBJ2-1; TRBD1 or TRBD2 may be the D gene (6 bases each). The germline CDR1 and CDR2 sequences are KGHDR and SFDVKD. The CDR3 runs to 17 residues. The CDR3 DNA is TGTGCCACCAATGATTCCGTAGGGGGGCTTGGTTACAATGAGCAGTTCTTC. It translates to CATNDSVGGLGYNEQFF.

The chain is built from TRBV20-1 and TRBJ2-1; 8 bases map to TRBD2. This CDR3 has 15 residues. CDR1 is DFQATT, CDR2 SNEGSKA, per germline (reference sequence). The V and J ends lost 5 bases and 0 bases, in that order; junction bases with no gene match: 6. The CDR3 nucleotides are TGCAGTGCTTCTAGCGGGCCTAGCTCCTACAATGAGCAGTTCTTC. Translated: CSASSGPSSYNEQFF.

This clonotype was detected a few times. The chain has TRBV29-1 and TRBJ2-1; no definite D call. Trimming removed 1 base at V and 9 bases at J, with 13 bases between. The CDR3 length is 13 residues. Germline assignment: CDR1 SQVTM and CDR2 ANQGSEA. The CDR3: CSVEGPFWGEQFF. The CDR3 DNA reads as TGCAGCGTTGAAGGACCTTTTTGGGGTGAGCAGTTCTTC.

This clonotype was seen only a few times. The rearrangement joins TRBV7-2 to TRBJ1-1; no definite D call. V lost 4 bases and J lost 0, with 9 bases in between. Germline V gene sequence: CDR1 SGHTA, CDR2 FQGNSA. This CDR3 contains 14 residues. The chain's CDR3 is CASSWVAVNTEAFF. The CDR3 region has the DNA TGTGCCAGCAGCTGGGTGGCAGTGAACACTGAAGCTTTCTTT.

This clonotype has only a few counts. This sequence joins TRBV4-2 and TRBJ2-1, with D possibly being TRBD2 (6 bases). Per germline, CDR1 LGHNA and CDR2 YNFKEQ. The CDR3 runs 17 residues. With 3 bases removed from V and 2 bases from J, the gap between germline ends came to 17 bases. The chain's CDR3 is CASSQAPSALTYNEQFF. CDR3 DNA sequence: TGTGCCAGCAGCCAGGCCCCTAGCGCCTTGACCTACAATGAGCAGTTCTTC.

The V gene is TRBV5-1, the J gene TRBJ1-1; 8 bases match TRBD1. Losses at the gene ends were 4 bases for V and 7 bases for J; bases not matched to a gene: 3. This CDR3 spans 12 amino acids. Germline values: CDR1 SGHRS, CDR2 YFSETQ. The CDR3 loop reads CASSQGQGEAFF. Written as DNA, the CDR3 is TGCGCCAGCAGCCAAGGACAGGGTGAAGCTTTCTTT.

In its sample, this clonotype was seen once. The chain joins TRBV19 to TRBJ2-7; TRBD2 matches at 9 bases. The germline CDR1 and CDR2 sequences are LNHDA and SQIVND (reference sequence). After removal of 5 bases from V and 0 bases from J, the junction contained 14 bases not matched to a gene. CDR3 length: 18 amino acids. CDR3: CASSVGTSRGGISYEQYF. The CDR3 bases are TGTGCCAGTAGTGTCGGGACTAGCAGAGGAGGGATCTCCTACGAGCAGTACTTC.

This clonotype was found many times. V and J are TRBV12-5 and TRBJ2-1, with a tentative D call TRBD2 (6 bases). V was clipped by 1 base and J by 11 bases, with 12 bases between them. The germline gives CDR1 LGHNT, CDR2 FRNRAP. The CDR3 consists of 13 residues. The CDR3 is CASGLGGGAKQFF. CDR3 in DNA: TGTGCTAGTGGTTTGGGCGGAGGGGCAAAGCAGTTCTTC. The whole variable domain, filled in from reference TRBV12-5 and TRBJ2-1, reads DARVTQTPRHKVTEMGQEVTMRCQPILGHNTVFWYRQTMMQGLELLAYFRNRAPLDDSGMPKDRFSAEMPDATLATLKIQPSEPRDSAVYFCASGLGGGAKQFFGPGTRLTVL.

A few counts support this clonotype. The rearrangement uses TRBV5-1 and TRBJ2-2, with D unresolved. The CDR3 consists of 15 residues. Germline assignment: CDR1 SGHRS and CDR2 YFSETQ. Trimming stripped 3 bases from V and 4 bases from J, with 13 bases between. The CDR3 loop reads CASSSLQVSTGELFF. CDR3 in DNA: TGCGCCAGCAGCTCCTTGCAAGTATCCACCGGGGAGCTGTTTTTT. Based on the CDR3 plus reference TRBV5-1 and TRBJ2-2, the full variable domain is KAGVTQTPRYLIKTRGQQVTLSCSPISGHRSVSWYQQTPGQGLQFLFEYFSETQRNKGNFPGRFSGRQFSNSRSEMNVSTLELGDSALYLCASSSLQVSTGELFFGEGSRLTVL.

This chain links TRBV7-2 with TRBJ2-6; D might be TRBD1 (5 bases). V lost 1 base, J lost 0 bases, and 7 bases lay in between. Germline CDR1 SGHTA, CDR2 FQGNSA. The CDR3 contains 16 residues. In DNA, the CDR3 is TGTGCCAGCAGCTTAGGGGGCCACTCTGGGGCCAACGTCCTGACTTTC. It codes for CASSLGGHSGANVLTF.